The T cell receptor (beta chain) under discussion was sequenced for a study of lymphopenia after photon versus proton radiotherapy. This table comes from immunoSEQ multiplex PCR, and its TCRdb copy is limited to in-frame clones, with some not included. The repertoire includes over 40,000 clones, under 95% of them detected once, and about 20% sits in the top ten. Per the germline V gene, CDR1 is MGHRA and CDR2 is YSYEKL. The CDR3 consists of 15 residues. V was shortened by 4 bases and J by 1 base, with 13 bases between the two germline ends. This clonotype originated in a woman between 40 and 55 years old with cholangiocarcinoma. V and J are TRBV4-1 and TRBJ1-2; D is perhaps TRBD1 (6 bases). The sequences come from peripheral blood, collected from a patient treated with photon-based radiotherapy. The CDR3 DNA reads as TGCGCCAGCAGCCGACCGGGGGGGCTTAACTATGGCTACACCTTC. This translates into CASSRPGGLNYGYTF.